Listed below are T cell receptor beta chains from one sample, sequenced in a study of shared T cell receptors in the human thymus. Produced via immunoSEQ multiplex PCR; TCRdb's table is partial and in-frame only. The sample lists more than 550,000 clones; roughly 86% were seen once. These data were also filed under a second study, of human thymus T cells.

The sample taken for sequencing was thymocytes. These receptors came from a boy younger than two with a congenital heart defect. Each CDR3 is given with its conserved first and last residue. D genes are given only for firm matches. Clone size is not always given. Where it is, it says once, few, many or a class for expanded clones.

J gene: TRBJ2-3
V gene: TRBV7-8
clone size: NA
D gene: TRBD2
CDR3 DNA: TGTGCCAGCAGCTCACTAGCGGGATTCACAGATACGCAGTATTTT
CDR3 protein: CASSSLAGFTDTQYF

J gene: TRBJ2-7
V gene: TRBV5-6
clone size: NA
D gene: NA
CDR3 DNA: TGTGCCAGCAGCTTGGCTGCACGAGGCACGAAATTGGACTCCTCGGGGCAGTACTTC
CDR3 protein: CASSLAARGTKLDSSGQYF

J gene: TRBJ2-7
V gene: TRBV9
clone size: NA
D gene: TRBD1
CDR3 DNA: TGTGCCAGCAGCGTAGCAGAACAGGGGGCCTCCTACGAGCAGTACTTC
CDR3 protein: CASSVAEQGASYEQYF

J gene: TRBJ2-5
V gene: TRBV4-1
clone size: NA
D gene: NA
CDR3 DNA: TGCGCCAGCAGCCAAGGTTATCCGGGTCTTATCTCGGAAGAGACCCAGTACTTC
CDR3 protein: CASSQGYPGLISEETQYF

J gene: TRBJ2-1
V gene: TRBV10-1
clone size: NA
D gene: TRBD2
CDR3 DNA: TGCGCCAGCAGTGAGTCCATCTTAGCGGGAGGGCCGTCTGAGCAGTTCTTC
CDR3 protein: CASSESILAGGPSEQFF

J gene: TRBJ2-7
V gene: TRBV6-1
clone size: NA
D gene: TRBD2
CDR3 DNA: TGTGCCAGCGGGGGGGGATACGAGCAGTACTTC
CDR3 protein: CASGGGYEQYF

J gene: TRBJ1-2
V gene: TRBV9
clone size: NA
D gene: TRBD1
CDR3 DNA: TGTGCCAGCAGCGCCAGGACAGGGTGGAATGGCTACACCTTC
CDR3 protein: CASSARTGWNGYTF

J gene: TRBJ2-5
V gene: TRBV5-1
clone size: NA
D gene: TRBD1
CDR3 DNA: TGCGCCAGCAGCCCCGGACAGGGCCAAGAGACCCAGTACTTC
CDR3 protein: CASSPGQGQETQYF

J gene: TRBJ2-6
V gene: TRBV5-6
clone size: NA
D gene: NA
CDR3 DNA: TGTGCCAGCAGCCGCGGAGGGGCCAACGTCCTGACTTTC
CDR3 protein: CASSRGGANVLTF

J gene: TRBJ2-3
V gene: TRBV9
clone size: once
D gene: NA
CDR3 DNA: TGTGCCAGCAGCGATAATCTAAACCGGGACTTAGTGAATACGCAGTATTTT
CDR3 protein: CASSDNLNRDLVNTQYF

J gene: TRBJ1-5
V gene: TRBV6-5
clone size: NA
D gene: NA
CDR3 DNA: TGTGCCAGCAGTTTGGACAGCCAAGATCAGCCCCAGCATTTT
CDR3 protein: CASSLDSQDQPQHF

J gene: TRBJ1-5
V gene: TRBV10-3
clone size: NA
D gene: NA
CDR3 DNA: TGTGCCATCGGGCGGGGGGCTGGGGACCATAGCAATCAGCCCCAGCATTTT
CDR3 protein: CAIGRGAGDHSNQPQHF

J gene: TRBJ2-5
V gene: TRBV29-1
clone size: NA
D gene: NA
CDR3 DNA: TGCAGCGTTGAAGTAGACTTAGGGAGGTACCAAGAGACCCAGTACTTC
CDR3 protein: CSVEVDLGRYQETQYF

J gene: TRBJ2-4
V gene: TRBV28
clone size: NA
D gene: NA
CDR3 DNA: TGTGCCAGCAGTTTACGAAGACTACCCCAACACAAAAACATTCAGTACTTC
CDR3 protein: CASSLRRLPQHKNIQYF

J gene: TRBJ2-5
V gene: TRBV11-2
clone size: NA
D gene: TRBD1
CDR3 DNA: TGTGCCAGCAGAACCCAGGGGGGACAGGGTGAAGAGACCCAGTACTTC
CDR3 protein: CASRTQGGQGEETQYF

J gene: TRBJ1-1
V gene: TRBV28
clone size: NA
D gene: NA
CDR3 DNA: TGTGCCAGCAGCCCCAAGGGGCCCGGGTCCAGGGATTTCTTT
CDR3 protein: CASSPKGPGSRDFF

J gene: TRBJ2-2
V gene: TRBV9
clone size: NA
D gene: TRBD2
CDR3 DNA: TGTGCCAGCAGCGTTGGGACTAGCGGAAACACCGGGGAGCTGTTTTTT
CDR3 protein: CASSVGTSGNTGELFF

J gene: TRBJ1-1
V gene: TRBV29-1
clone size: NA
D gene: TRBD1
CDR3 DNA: TGCAGCGTTGAAAAAAGGGGGACAGGGGGTGATGAAGCTTTCTTT
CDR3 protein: CSVEKRGTGGDEAFF

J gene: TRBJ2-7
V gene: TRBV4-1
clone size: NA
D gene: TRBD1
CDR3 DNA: TGCGCCAGCAGCCAAGATGAGGGACAGGGAAATACAATGAGCTCCTACGAGCAGTACTTC
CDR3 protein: CASSQDEGQGNTMSSYEQYF

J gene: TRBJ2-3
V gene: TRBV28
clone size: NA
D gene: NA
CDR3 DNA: TGTGCCAGCAGTGACAAGCGGACTACAAGGCGACTAGATACGCAGTATTTT
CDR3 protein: CASSDKRTTRRLDTQYF

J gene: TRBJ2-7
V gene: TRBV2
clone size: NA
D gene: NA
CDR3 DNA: TGTGCCAGCAGTGAAGCGGTCCATTCGAGGGCCCACGAGCAGTACTTC
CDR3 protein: CASSEAVHSRAHEQYF

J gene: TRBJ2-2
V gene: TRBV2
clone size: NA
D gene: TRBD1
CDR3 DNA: TGTGCCAGCAGAGACGGGACAGGGGGTAGCCGGGAGCTGTTTTTT
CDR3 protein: CASRDGTGGSRELFF

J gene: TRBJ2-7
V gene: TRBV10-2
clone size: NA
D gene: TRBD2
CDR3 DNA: TGCGCCAGCAGTGAGTCGATAGCGGGAGGTAGGGAGCAGTACTTC
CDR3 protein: CASSESIAGGREQYF